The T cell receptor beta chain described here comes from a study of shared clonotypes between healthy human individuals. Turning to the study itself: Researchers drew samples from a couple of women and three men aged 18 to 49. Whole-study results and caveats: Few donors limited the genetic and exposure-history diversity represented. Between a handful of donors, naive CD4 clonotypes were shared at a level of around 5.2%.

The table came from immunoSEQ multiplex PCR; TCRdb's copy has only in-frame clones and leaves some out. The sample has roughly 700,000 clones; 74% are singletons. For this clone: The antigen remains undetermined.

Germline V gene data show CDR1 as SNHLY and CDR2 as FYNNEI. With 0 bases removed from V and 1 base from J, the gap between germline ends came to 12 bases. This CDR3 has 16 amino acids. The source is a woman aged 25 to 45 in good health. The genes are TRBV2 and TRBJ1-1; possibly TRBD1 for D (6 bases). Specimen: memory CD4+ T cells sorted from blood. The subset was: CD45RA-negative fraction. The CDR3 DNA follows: TGTGCCAGCAGTGAAGCGCTGGGGGGCGCGAACACTGAAGCTTTCTTT. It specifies CASSEALGGANTEAFF. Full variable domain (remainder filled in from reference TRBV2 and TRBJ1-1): EPEVTQTPSHQVTQMGQEVILRCVPISNHLYFYWYRQILGQKVEFLVSFYNNEISEKSEIFDDQFSVERPDGSNFTLKIRSTKLEDSAMYFCASSEALGGANTEAFFGQGTRLTVV.